Listed below are T cell receptor beta chains from one sample, sequenced in a study of radiotherapy plus CTLA-4 blockade in lung cancer. Data came from immunoSEQ multiplex PCR; TCRdb stores just in-frame clones and leaves some out. The data contain 50,000 to 70,000 clones, around 80% of them singletons. The specimen comprised peripheral blood, sampled from a patient treated with radiotherapy plus ipilimumab. Receptors originate from a human donor with non-small cell lung cancer who had a partial response to radiotherapy plus ipilimumab. CDR3s include the opening cysteine and the closing phenylalanine or tryptophan. A D gene is named only where the DNA matches it firmly. Some rows have no size entry. The others give once, few or many, or a class for an expanded clone.

D: .
V: TRBV4-1
J: TRBJ1-6
size: .
CDR3: CASSQDRLVANSPLHF
DNA: TGCGCCAGCAGCCAAGATAGGTTGGTAGCAAATTCACCCCTCCACTTT

D: TRBD1
V: TRBV7-6
J: TRBJ1-1
size: .
CDR3: CASSWGAGQGFTEAFF
DNA: TGTGCCAGCAGCTGGGGGGCGGGACAGGGGTTCACTGAAGCTTTCTTT

D: .
V: TRBV10-3
J: TRBJ2-1
size: .
CDR3: CAISESIQSAYNEQFF
DNA: TGTGCCATCAGTGAGTCGATACAGTCCGCCTACAATGAGCAGTTCTTC

D: TRBD1
V: TRBV5-4
J: TRBJ1-5
size: .
CDR3: CASSLQGRNQPQHF
DNA: TGTGCCAGCAGCTTACAGGGGCGCAATCAGCCCCAGCATTTT

D: .
V: TRBV28
J: TRBJ1-1
size: .
CDR3: CASRRPGGPEAFF
DNA: TGTGCCAGCAGGCGCCCAGGTGGCCCTGAAGCTTTCTTT

D: .
V: TRBV19
J: TRBJ2-7
size: .
CDR3: CATDGGGEQYF
DNA: TGTGCCACCGACGGGGGAGGCGAGCAGTACTTC

D: TRBD1
V: TRBV5-8
J: TRBJ1-5
size: .
CDR3: CASSLRLGQGASNQPQHF
DNA: TGTGCCAGCAGCTTAAGACTGGGACAGGGGGCGAGCAATCAGCCCCAGCATTTT

D: TRBD1
V: TRBV5-1
J: TRBJ2-1
size: .
CDR3: CASSLGFGTGGYNEQFF
DNA: TGCGCCAGCAGCTTGGGTTTCGGGACAGGGGGCTACAATGAGCAGTTCTTC

D: TRBD2
V: TRBV27
J: TRBJ2-1
size: .
CDR3: CASSRTGTSSYNEQFF
DNA: TGTGCCAGCAGCCGGACCGGGACTAGCTCTTACAATGAGCAGTTCTTC

D: TRBD1
V: TRBV28
J: TRBJ1-5
size: .
CDR3: CASRPSGTGGEPQHF
DNA: TGTGCCAGCAGACCATCCGGGACAGGGGGCGAGCCCCAGCATTTT

D: .
V: TRBV11-2
J: TRBJ2-3
size: .
CDR3: CASSIPSLTDTQYF
DNA: TGTGCCAGCAGCATTCCGAGCCTCACAGATACGCAGTATTTT

D: .
V: TRBV27
J: TRBJ1-1
size: .
CDR3: CASSLVHMNTEAFF
DNA: TGTGCCAGCAGTTTAGTGCACATGAACACTGAAGCTTTCTTT

D: .
V: TRBV6-4
J: TRBJ2-1
size: .
CDR3: CASSPKHGDILIF
DNA: TGTGCCAGCAGCCCGAAGCACGGGGATATTCTGATCTTC

D: TRBD1
V: TRBV15
J: TRBJ2-5
size: few
CDR3: CATSRERGRWQETQYF
DNA: TGTGCCACCAGCAGAGAAAGGGGGCGGTGGCAAGAGACCCAGTACTTC

D: .
V: TRBV6-5
J: TRBJ1-2
size: .
CDR3: CASSVGSPGGYTF
DNA: TGTGCCAGCAGTGTGGGTTCCCCCGGGGGCTACACCTTC

D: TRBD1
V: TRBV19
J: TRBJ2-1
size: .
CDR3: CASSHDRGFYNEQFF
DNA: TGTGCCAGTAGTCACGACAGGGGGTTCTACAATGAGCAGTTCTTC

D: .
V: TRBV6-1
J: TRBJ1-5
size: .
CDR3: CASSDGEGGNQPQHF
DNA: TGTGCCAGCAGTGATGGCGAGGGAGGCAATCAGCCCCAGCATTTT

D: TRBD1
V: TRBV19
J: TRBJ2-5
size: .
CDR3: CASSAPGTGQETQYF
DNA: TGTGCCAGTAGTGCCCCCGGGACAGGTCAAGAGACCCAGTACTTC

D: .
V: TRBV29-1
J: TRBJ1-1
size: .
CDR3: CSAGMVRGNTEAFF
DNA: TGCAGCGCTGGGATGGTCCGGGGGAACACTGAAGCTTTCTTT

D: TRBD1
V: TRBV5-1
J: TRBJ2-7
size: .
CDR3: CASSIDRAEQYF
DNA: TGCGCCAGCAGCATCGACAGGGCCGAGCAGTACTTC

D: .
V: TRBV6-1
J: TRBJ2-2
size: .
CDR3: CASSDGALNTGELFF
DNA: TGTGCCAGCAGTGATGGGGCTCTGAACACCGGGGAGCTGTTTTTT

D: TRBD1
V: TRBV7-6
J: TRBJ1-5
size: few
CDR3: CASSLAGAGGEPQHF
DNA: TGTGCCAGCAGCTTAGCGGGGGCAGGGGGCGAGCCCCAGCATTTT